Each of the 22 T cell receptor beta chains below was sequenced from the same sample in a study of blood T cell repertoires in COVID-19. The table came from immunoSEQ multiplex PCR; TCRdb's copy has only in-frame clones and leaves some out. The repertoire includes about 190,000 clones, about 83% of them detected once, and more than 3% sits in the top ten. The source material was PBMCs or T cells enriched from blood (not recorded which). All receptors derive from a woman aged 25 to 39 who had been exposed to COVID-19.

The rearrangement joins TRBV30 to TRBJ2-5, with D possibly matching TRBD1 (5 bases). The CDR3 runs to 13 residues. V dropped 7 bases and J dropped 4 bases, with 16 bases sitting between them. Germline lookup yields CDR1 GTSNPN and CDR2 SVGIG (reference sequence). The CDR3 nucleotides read TGTGCCTCCTCCCCAGGGTCGGGAGAGACCCAGTACTTC. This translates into CASSPGSGETQYF.

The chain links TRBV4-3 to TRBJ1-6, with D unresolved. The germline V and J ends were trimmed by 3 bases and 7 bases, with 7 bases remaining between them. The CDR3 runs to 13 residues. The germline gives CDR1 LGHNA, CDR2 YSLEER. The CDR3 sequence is CASSQRRNSPLHF. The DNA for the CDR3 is TGCGCCAGCAGCCAGAGAAGAAATTCACCCCTCCACTTT.

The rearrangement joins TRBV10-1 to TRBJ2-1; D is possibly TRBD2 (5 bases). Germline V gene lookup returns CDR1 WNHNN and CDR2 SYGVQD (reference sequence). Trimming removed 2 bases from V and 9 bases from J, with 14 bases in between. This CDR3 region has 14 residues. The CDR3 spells CASSEDWEWGEQFF. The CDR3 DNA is TGCGCCAGCAGTGAGGACTGGGAGTGGGGTGAGCAGTTCTTC.

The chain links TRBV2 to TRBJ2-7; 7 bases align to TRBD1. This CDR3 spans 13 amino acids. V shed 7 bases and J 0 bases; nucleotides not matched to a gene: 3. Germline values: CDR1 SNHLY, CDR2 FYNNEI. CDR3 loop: CASTTGFSYEQYF. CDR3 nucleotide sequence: TGTGCCAGCACGACAGGGTTCTCCTACGAGCAGTACTTC.

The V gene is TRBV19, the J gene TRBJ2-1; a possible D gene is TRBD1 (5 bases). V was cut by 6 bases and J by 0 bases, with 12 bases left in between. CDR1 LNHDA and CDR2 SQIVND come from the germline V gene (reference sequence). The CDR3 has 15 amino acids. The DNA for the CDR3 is TGTGCCAGTAGGGTAGGGGCCAGCTCCTACAATGAGCAGTTCTTC. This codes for CASRVGASSYNEQFF.

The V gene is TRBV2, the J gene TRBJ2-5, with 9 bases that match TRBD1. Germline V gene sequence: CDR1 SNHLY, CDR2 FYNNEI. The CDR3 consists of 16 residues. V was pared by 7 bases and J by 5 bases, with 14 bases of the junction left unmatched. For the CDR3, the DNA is TGTGCCAGCAATTACCTTCGGGACAGGGCAGCGGAGACCCAGTACTTC. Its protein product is CASNYLRDRAAETQYF.

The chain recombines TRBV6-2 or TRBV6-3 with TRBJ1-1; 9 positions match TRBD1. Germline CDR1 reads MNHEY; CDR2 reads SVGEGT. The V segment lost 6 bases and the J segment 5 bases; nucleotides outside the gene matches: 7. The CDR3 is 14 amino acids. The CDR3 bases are TGTGCCAGCAGCTCAGGGACAGGGAAGACTGAAGCTTTCTTT. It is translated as CASSSGTGKTEAFF.

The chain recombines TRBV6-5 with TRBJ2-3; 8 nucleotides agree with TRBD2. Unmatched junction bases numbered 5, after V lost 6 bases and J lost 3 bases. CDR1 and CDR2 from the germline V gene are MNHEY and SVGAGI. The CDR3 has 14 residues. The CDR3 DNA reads TGTGCCAGCAGACGGGGGGGGCCAACAGATACGCAGTATTTT. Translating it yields CASRRGGPTDTQYF.

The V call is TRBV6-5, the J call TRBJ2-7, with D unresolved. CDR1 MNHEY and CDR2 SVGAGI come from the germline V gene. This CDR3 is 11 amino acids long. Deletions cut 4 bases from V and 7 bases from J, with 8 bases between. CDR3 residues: CASSFDGEQYF. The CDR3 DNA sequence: TGTGCCAGCAGTTTTGACGGGGAGCAGTACTTC.

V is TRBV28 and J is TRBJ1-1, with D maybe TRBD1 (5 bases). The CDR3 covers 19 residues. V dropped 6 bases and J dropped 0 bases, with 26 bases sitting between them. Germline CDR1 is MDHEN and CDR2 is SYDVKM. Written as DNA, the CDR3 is TGTGCCAGCAGATATAACAGGTGGCCAGCGACGATCATGAACACTGAAGCTTTCTTT. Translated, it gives CASRYNRWPATIMNTEAFF.

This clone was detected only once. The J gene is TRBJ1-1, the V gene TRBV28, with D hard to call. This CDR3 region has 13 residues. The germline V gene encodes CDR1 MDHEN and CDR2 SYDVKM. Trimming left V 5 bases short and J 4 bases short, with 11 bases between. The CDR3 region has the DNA TGTGCCAGCAGTCGGGGTATGGCCACTGAAGCTTTCTTT. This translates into CASSRGMATEAFF.

The CDR3: CASRKGTGAFYFEKLFF. In DNA, the CDR3 is TGTGCCAGCAGAAAAGGGACAGGGGCTTTCTATTTTGAAAAACTGTTTTTT. V is TRBV11-2 and J is TRBJ1-4; 10 bases are shared with TRBD1. CDR3 length: 17 residues. V shed 6 bases and J 7 bases; nucleotides not matched to a gene: 14. Germline V CDR1 and CDR2: SGHAT, FQNNGV.

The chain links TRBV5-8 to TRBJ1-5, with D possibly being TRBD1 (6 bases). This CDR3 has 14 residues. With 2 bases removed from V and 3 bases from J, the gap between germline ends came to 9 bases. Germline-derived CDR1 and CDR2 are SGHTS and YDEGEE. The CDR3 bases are TGTGCCAGCAGCTTCGACAGGTCCAATCAGCCCCAGCATTTT. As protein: CASSFDRSNQPQHF.

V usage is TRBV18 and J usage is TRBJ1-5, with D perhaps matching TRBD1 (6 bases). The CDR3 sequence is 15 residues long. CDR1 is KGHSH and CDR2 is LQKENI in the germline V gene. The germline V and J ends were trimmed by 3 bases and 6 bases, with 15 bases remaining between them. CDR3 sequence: CASSPGGGTGQPQHF. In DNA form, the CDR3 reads TGTGCCAGCTCACCGGGAGGGGGTACGGGTCAGCCCCAGCATTTT.

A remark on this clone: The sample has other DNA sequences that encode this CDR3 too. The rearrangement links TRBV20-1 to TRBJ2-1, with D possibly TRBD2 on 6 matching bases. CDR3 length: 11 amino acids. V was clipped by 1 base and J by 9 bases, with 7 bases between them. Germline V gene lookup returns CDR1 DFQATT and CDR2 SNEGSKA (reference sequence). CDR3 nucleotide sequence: TGCAGTGCTAGAGTCGGGAGTGAGCAGTTCTTC. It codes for CSARVGSEQFF.

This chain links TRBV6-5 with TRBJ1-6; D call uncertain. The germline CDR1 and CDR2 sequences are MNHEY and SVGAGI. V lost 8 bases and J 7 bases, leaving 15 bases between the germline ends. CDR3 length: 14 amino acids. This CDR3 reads CASRQYGWNSPLHF. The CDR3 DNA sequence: TGTGCCAGCCGTCAATACGGGTGGAATTCACCCCTCCACTTT.

The CDR3 loop is CASSVADGHPTQYF. The CDR3 coding sequence is TGTGCCAGCAGCGTAGCTGATGGGCACCCGACCCAGTACTTC. This chain uses TRBV9 with TRBJ2-5; no definite D call. The CDR3 extends over 14 amino acids. CDR1 is SGDLS and CDR2 is YYNGEE in the germline V gene. V shed 0 bases and J shed 7 bases, with 13 bases lying between them.

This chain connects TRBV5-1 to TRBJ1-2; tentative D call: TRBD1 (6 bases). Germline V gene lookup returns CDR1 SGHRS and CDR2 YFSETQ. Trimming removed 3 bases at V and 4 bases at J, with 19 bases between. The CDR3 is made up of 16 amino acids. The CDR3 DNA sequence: TGCGCCAGCAGCTCGCAGGGCGGGGGCGAGGCCTATGGCTACACCTTC. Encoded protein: CASSSQGGGEAYGYTF.

The CDR3 loop reads CASSVSGGALETQYF. CDR3 sequence (DNA): TGTGCCAGCAGCGTTAGCGGGGGGGCCTTGGAGACCCAGTACTTC. V gene TRBV5-5 combines with J gene TRBJ2-5; 11 bases line up with TRBD2. V lost 4 bases to trimming and J lost 5 bases; unmatched junction nucleotides: 7. In germline, CDR1 is SGHKS, CDR2 YYEKEE (reference sequence). The CDR3 is 15 amino acids.

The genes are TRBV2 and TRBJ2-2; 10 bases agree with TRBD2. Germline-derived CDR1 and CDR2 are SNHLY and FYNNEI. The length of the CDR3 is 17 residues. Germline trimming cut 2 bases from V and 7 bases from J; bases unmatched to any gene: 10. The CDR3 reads CASSERGRTSGGGELFF. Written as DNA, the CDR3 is TGTGCCAGCAGTGAAAGGGGAAGGACTAGCGGAGGCGGGGAGCTGTTTTTT. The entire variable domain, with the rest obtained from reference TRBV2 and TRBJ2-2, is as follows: EPEVTQTPSHQVTQMGQEVILRCVPISNHLYFYWYRQILGQKVEFLVSFYNNEISEKSEIFDDQFSVERPDGSNFTLKIRSTKLEDSAMYFCASSERGRTSGGGELFFGEGSRLTVL.

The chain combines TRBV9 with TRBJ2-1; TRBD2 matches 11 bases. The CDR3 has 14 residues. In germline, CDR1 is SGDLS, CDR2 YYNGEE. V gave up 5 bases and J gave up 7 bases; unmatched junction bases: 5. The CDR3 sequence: CASSSGGALNEQFF. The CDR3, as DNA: TGTGCCAGCAGTAGCGGGGGGGCGTTAAATGAGCAGTTCTTC.

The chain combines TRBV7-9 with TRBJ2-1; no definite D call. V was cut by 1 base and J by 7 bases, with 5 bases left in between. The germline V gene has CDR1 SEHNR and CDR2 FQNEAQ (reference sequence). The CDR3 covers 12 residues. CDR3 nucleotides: TGTGCCAGCAGCTTAGTTTTAAATGAGCAGTTCTTC. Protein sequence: CASSLVLNEQFF. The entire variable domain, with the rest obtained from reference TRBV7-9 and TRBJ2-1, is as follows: DTGVSQNPRHKITKRGQNVTFRCDPISEHNRLYWYRQTLGQGPEFLTYFQNEAQLEKSRLLSDRFSAERPKGSFSTLEIQRTEQGDSAMYLCASSLVLNEQFFGPGTRLTVL.